The clone carrying this T cell receptor beta chain was seen many times. The record originates from a study of T cells after yellow fever vaccination. The CDR3 totals 12 residues. Per germline, CDR1 DFQATT and CDR2 SNEGSKA (reference sequence). J gave up 6 bases and V 2 bases, and 4 bases lay outside the gene matches. TCRdb reprocessed the 5' RACE reads via MiXCR and lists one record per CDR3 protein. The sample lists more than 95,000 distinct CDR3 sequences, 7.2% occurring once. The sequence was collected from a man aged 18-30 years who received the YFV17D yellow fever vaccine. The chain is built from TRBV20-1 and TRBJ2-7; TRBD2 agrees at 7 bases. Sequencing was performed on CD4+ T cells sorted from PBMCs, taken 35 to 50 days after the first yellow fever vaccination. This chain's CDR3 is CSARFPGGEQYV. The CDR3, as DNA: TGCAGTGCTAGATTCCCGGGGGGCGAGCAGTACGTC.